The 16 T cell receptor beta chains in this list originate from one sample, sequenced in a study of cytomegalovirus exposure and HLA in healthy donors (dated by TCRdb to about 2017). Libraries were made using the immunoSEQ multiplex PCR assay. The multiplex PCR relied on a mix of 60 forward primers for TCR Vbeta segments and 13 reverse primers for TCR Jbeta segments. Drawn from immuneACCESS, this table holds only the in-frame rearrangements with V and J called that TCRdb kept. Clones are partly lost; checked studies trace under half to an unresolved V gene and leave the rest unexplained. The sample table lists approximately 160,000 clones, approximately 84% of them with a count of one. The ten most abundant clones make up under 5% of the sample. Sequencing was done on a sample of PBMCs. These TCRs come from a girl aged 10 to 17 in good health and CMV-seropositive.

V and J are TRBV30 and TRBJ1-2; TRBD1 is a possible D gene (6 bases). The length of the CDR3 is 15 residues. Trimming took 4 bases from V and 2 from J, leaving 17 bases between them. Per germline, CDR1 GTSNPN and CDR2 SVGIG (reference sequence). Written as DNA, the CDR3 is TGTGCCTGGACCCCTTTTAGGACAGTAAACTATGGCTACACCTTC. This translates into CAWTPFRTVNYGYTF.

V gene TRBV6-6 combines with J gene TRBJ1-3, with D possibly matching TRBD1 (6 bases). The germline CDR1 and CDR2 sequences are MNHNY and SVGAGI (reference sequence). The CDR3 runs to 14 residues. Trimming left V 6 bases short and J 5 bases short, with 14 bases between. CDR3 protein: CASRQGGDRNTIYF. The CDR3 region has the DNA TGTGCCAGCAGACAGGGAGGGGACCGAAACACCATATATTTT.

This sequence joins TRBV27 and TRBJ2-1; 10 positions match TRBD1. V lost 5 bases to trimming and J lost 5 bases; unmatched junction nucleotides: 3. The CDR3 runs 14 residues. Germline CDR1 and CDR2: MNHEY and SMNVEV (reference sequence). CDR3 sequence: CASSIGTGDNEQFF. The CDR3 nucleotides read TGTGCCAGCAGTATCGGGACAGGGGACAATGAGCAGTTCTTC.

The V and J genes are TRBV18 and TRBJ2-7, with 7 positions matching TRBD1. Germline CDR1 reads KGHSH; CDR2 reads LQKENI. The CDR3 runs 14 residues. V shed 3 bases, J shed 2 bases, and the junction held 4 bases outside the gene matches. Here the CDR3 DNA reads TGTGCCAGCTCACCCGCGACAGGGACCTACGAGCAGTACTTC. This gives the protein CASSPATGTYEQYF.

This chain connects TRBV11-2 to TRBJ2-5; no clear D gene. The CDR3 length is 15 residues. CDR1 is SGHAT, CDR2 FQNNGV, per germline. Trimming removed 5 bases from V and 3 bases from J, with 16 bases in between. CDR3 region: CASSPSPRFEETQYF. In DNA, the CDR3 is TGTGCCAGCAGCCCTTCTCCTAGATTCGAAGAGACCCAGTACTTC. Together with reference TRBV11-2 and TRBJ2-5, the CDR3 gives the full variable domain: EAGVAQSPRYKIIEKRQSVAFWCNPISGHATLYWYQQILGQGPKLLIQFQNNGVVDDSQLPKDRFSAERLKGVDSTLKIQPAKLEDSAVYLCASSPSPRFEETQYFGPGTRLLVL.

This clone was seen just once. The chain joins TRBV5-1 to TRBJ1-1, with 8 bases lining up with TRBD1. This CDR3 is 15 amino acids long. Germline CDR1 SGHRS, CDR2 YFSETQ. After removal of 1 base from V and 1 base from J, the junction contained 3 bases not matched to a gene. The CDR3 nucleotides are TGCGCCAGCAGCTTGCAGGGGGCCACGAACACTGAAGCTTTCTTT. Its protein product is CASSLQGATNTEAFF. Looking up the rest from reference TRBV5-1 and TRBJ1-1 gives the full variable domain: KAGVTQTPRYLIKTRGQQVTLSCSPISGHRSVSWYQQTPGQGLQFLFEYFSETQRNKGNFPGRFSGRQFSNSRSEMNVSTLELGDSALYLCASSLQGATNTEAFFGQGTRLTVV.

In the case of this clone: In the same sample, other DNA sequences code for this CDR3. The chain recombines TRBV9 with TRBJ1-2, with D possibly matching TRBD1 (5 bases). Germline V gives CDR1 SGDLS, CDR2 YYNGEE. The CDR3 length is 13 residues. V was clipped by 2 bases and J by 2 bases, with 7 bases between them. This CDR3 is CASSVTENYGYTF. Written as DNA, the CDR3 is TGTGCCAGCAGCGTGACAGAGAACTATGGCTACACCTTC. Full variable domain (remainder filled in from reference TRBV9 and TRBJ1-2): DSGVTQTPKHLITATGQRVTLRCSPRSGDLSVYWYQQSLDQGLQFLIQYYNGEERAKGNILERFSAQQFPDLHSELNLSSLELGDSALYFCASSVTENYGYTFGSGTRLTVV.

This chain links TRBV19 with TRBJ2-2; the match to TRBD2 covers 7 bases. The germline V gene has CDR1 LNHDA and CDR2 SQIVND (reference sequence). The CDR3 runs to 13 residues. Trimming at V came to 3 bases and at J to 6 bases, leaving 1 base not matched to a gene. The CDR3 DNA reads TGTGCCAGTAGTATTGCGGGGGCCGGGGAGCTGTTTTTT. Translated: CASSIAGAGELFF.

The rearrangement uses TRBV27 and TRBJ1-2; TRBD1 is a possible D gene (6 bases). Trimming stripped 6 bases from V and 4 bases from J, with 9 bases between. The length of the CDR3 is 12 residues. Germline V CDR1 and CDR2: MNHEY, SMNVEV (reference sequence). In nucleotides, the CDR3 is TGTGCCAGCAGAAGGGGGACCTATGGCTACACCTTC. It encodes CASRRGTYGYTF.

This sequence joins TRBV6-1 and TRBJ2-7, with a possible D match to TRBD1 (6 bases). Trimming removed 9 bases at V and 5 bases at J, with 20 bases between. The length of the CDR3 is 14 residues. Germline V gene sequence: CDR1 MNHNS, CDR2 SASEGT. CDR3 DNA sequence: TGTGCCAGTGAACTTCCACAGGGAGCTGACGAGCAGTACTTC. Amino acids: CASELPQGADEQYF.

This CDR3 reads CASSFRGVWDYTF. The CDR3 nucleotides read TGTGCCAGCAGCTTCAGGGGGGTCTGGGACTACACCTTC. V gene TRBV11-2 combines with J gene TRBJ1-2; TRBD1 agrees at 7 bases. The germline V gene encodes CDR1 SGHAT and CDR2 FQNNGV. This CDR3 comprises 13 residues. Trimming removed 3 bases from V and 10 bases from J; junction bases left unmatched: 8.

This clone was seen once. V gene TRBV4-1 combines with J gene TRBJ1-5; D not resolved. The CDR3 is 15 residues long. Between the trimmed V and J ends, which lost 4 bases and 6 bases, there was a span of 16 bases. Germline V CDR1 and CDR2: MGHRA, YSYEKL. The CDR3 nucleotides are TGCGCCAGCAGCCGGACGATGGGCGCGGGTCAGCCCCAGCATTTT. It translates to CASSRTMGAGQPQHF.

The V gene is TRBV6-5, the J gene TRBJ1-2; 9 nucleotides line up with TRBD1. This CDR3 is built from 12 residues. Germline CDR1 is MNHEY and CDR2 is SVGAGI. The V gene end was trimmed by 5 bases and the J gene end by 8 bases; junction bases not matched to a gene: 3. The CDR3 DNA follows: TGTGCCAGCAGTCGGACAGGGGTCGGCTACACCTTC. Its translation is CASSRTGVGYTF.

The V gene is TRBV7-9, the J gene TRBJ2-5; TRBD2 agrees at 10 bases. The V segment lost 3 bases and the J segment 5 bases; nucleotides outside the gene matches: 9. The CDR3 loop spans 16 amino acids. Germline CDR1 SEHNR, CDR2 FQNEAQ (reference sequence). The CDR3 region has the DNA TGTGCCAGCAGCTTTAGGAGCGGGGGGGCTTTCGAGACCCAGTACTTC. Protein: CASSFRSGGAFETQYF.

The chain uses TRBV6-6 and TRBJ1-1, with D perhaps matching TRBD1 (5 bases). The CDR3 sequence is 14 residues long. V was pared by 2 bases and J by 1 base, with 8 bases between. Germline CDR1 and CDR2: MNHNY and SVGAGI (reference sequence). CDR3 loop: CASSYGQGNTEAFF. DNA of the CDR3: TGTGCCAGCAGTTACGGTCAGGGGAACACTGAAGCTTTCTTT.

This rearrangement joins TRBV6-4 to TRBJ1-1; D not certain. In germline, CDR1 is MRHNA, CDR2 SNTAGT. V shed 0 bases and J shed 6 bases, with 11 bases lying between them. CDR3 length equals 14 residues. The CDR3 bases are TGTGCCAGCAGTGACTCGTTTAGGAGTTCTGAAGCTTTCTTT. Protein product: CASSDSFRSSEAFF.